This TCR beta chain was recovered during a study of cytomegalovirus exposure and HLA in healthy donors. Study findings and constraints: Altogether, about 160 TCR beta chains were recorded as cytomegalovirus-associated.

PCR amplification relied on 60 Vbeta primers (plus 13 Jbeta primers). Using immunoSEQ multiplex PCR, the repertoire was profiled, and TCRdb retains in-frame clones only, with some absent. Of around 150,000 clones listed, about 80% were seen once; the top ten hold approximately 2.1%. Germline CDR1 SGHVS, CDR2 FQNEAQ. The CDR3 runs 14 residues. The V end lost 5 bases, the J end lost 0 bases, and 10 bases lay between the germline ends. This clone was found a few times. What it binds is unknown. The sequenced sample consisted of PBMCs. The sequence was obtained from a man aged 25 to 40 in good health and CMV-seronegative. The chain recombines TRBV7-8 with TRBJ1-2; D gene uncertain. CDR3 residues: CASSHRRANYGYTF. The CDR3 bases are TGTGCCAGCAGCCACAGAAGAGCTAACTATGGCTACACCTTC.